This T cell receptor beta chain was documented in a study of T cell responses to AZD1222 COVID-19 vaccine. Some clones are missing from TCRdb's copy, which holds only in-frame ones; the method was immunoSEQ multiplex PCR. The sample records about 120,000 clones, roughly 92% being singletons. V dropped 4 bases and J dropped 7; count of bases not matched to a gene: 10. The CDR3 has 16 amino acids. Germline V gene sequence: CDR1 MNHEY, CDR2 SMNVEV (reference sequence). This sample comprised peripheral blood, obtained 28 days after the second AZD1222 dose. This sequence was found in an adult who received the AZD1222 COVID-19 vaccine. The chain couples TRBV27 to TRBJ1-4; 9 bases line up with TRBD1. The CDR3 here is CASSSPLGTGIEKLFF. DNA of the CDR3: TGTGCCAGCAGTTCCCCCTTAGGGACAGGGATTGAAAAACTGTTTTTT.